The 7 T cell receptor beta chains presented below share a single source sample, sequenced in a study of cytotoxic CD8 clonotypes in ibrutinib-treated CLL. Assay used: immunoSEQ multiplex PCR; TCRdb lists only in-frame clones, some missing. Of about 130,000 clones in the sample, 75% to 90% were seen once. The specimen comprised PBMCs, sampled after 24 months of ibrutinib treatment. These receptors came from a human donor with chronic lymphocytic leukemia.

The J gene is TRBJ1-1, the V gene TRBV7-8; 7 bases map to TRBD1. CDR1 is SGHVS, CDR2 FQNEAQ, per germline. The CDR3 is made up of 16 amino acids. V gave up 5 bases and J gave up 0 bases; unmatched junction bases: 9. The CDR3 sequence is CASSQIVGTVNTEAFF. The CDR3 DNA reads TGTGCCAGCAGCCAAATTGTGGGGACAGTGAACACTGAAGCTTTCTTT.

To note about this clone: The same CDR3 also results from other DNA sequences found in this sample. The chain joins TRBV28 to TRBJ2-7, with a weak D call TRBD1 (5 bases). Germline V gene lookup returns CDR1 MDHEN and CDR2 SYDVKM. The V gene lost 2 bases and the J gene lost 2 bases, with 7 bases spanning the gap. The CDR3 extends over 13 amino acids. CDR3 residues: CASSLRGPYEQYF. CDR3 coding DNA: TGTGCCAGCAGTTTAAGGGGCCCCTACGAGCAGTACTTC.

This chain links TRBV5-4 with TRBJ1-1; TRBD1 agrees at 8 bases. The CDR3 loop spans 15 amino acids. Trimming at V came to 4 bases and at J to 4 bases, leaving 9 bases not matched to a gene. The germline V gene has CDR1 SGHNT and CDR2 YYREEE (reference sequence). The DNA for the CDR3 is TGTGCCAGCAGCCTACCGGGACAGGAGTCCACTGAAGCTTTCTTT. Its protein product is CASSLPGQESTEAFF.

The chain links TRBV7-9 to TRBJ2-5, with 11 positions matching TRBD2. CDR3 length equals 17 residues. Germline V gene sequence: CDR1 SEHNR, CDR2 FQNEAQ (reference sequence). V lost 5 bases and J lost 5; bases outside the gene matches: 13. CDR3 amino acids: CASSLGSRTSGYETQYF. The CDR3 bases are TGTGCCAGCAGCCTGGGATCAAGGACTAGCGGGTACGAGACCCAGTACTTC.

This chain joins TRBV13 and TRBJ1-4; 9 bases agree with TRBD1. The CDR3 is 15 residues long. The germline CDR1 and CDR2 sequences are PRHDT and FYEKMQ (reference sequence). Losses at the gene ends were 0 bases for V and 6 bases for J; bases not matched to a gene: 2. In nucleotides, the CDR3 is TGTGCCAGCAGCTTAGGGGGACAGGGAGATGAAAAACTGTTTTTT. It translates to CASSLGGQGDEKLFF.

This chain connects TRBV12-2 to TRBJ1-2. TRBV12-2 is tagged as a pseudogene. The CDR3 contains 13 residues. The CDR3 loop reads CASRFRTGGGYTF. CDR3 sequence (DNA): TGTGCAAGTCGCTTCCGGACCGGTGGTGGCTACACCTTC.

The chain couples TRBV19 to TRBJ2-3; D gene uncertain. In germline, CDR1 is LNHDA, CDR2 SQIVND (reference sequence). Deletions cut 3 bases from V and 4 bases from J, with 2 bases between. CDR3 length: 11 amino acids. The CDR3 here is CASSMSDTQYF. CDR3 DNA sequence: TGTGCCAGTAGTATGTCAGATACGCAGTATTTT.